The 27 T cell receptor beta chains below come from one sample, sequenced in a study of response to subunit inactivated influenza vaccine. TCRdb processed the RT-PCR reads anew with MiXCR; each CDR3 protein has one entry. The profile shows hundreds of thousands of distinct CDR3 sequences, 10% to 15% of them singletons. Specimen: PBMCs from blood, collected 40 to 50 days after vaccination. The receptors were sampled from a man in his forties or fifties who received an inactivated influenza vaccine.

This clonotype was seen many times. The chain carries TRBV11-2 and TRBJ1-1; 9 positions match TRBD1. The V gene's germline CDR1 is SGHAT and CDR2 FQNNGV. The CDR3 runs to 15 residues. J gave up 2 bases and V 2 bases, and 3 bases lay outside the gene matches. CDR3 region: CASSLRDRVNTEAFF. The CDR3 coding sequence is TGTGCCAGCAGCTTAAGGGACAGGGTTAACACTGAAGCTTTCTTT.

This chain links TRBV7-2 with TRBJ2-7, with D tentatively TRBD2 (5 bases). CDR3 size: 15 residues. In germline, CDR1 is SGHTA, CDR2 FQGNSA. Trimming took 3 bases from V and 3 from J, leaving 15 bases between them. The CDR3 bases are TGTGCCAGCAGCTTTTCCCCGACTCGGGGCTACGAGCAGTACTTC. Encoded protein: CASSFSPTRGYEQYF.

J is TRBJ1-4 and V is TRBV6-5; 9 bases align to TRBD1. Germline V gives CDR1 MNHEY, CDR2 SVGAGI. V was pared by 2 bases and J by 6 bases, with 1 base of the junction left unmatched. The CDR3 is 14 amino acids. The CDR3 sequence is CASSYGTGYEKLFF. The CDR3 DNA is TGTGCCAGCAGTTACGGGACAGGGTATGAAAAACTGTTTTTT.

In its sample, this clonotype was seen many times. This rearrangement joins TRBV5-1 to TRBJ2-5; D perhaps matches TRBD2 (6 bases). CDR1 is SGHRS, CDR2 YFSETQ, per germline. The CDR3 is 15 residues long. V gave up 2 bases and J gave up 3 bases, with 14 bases separating them. The CDR3 reads CASSFRGGNEETQYF. The CDR3 region has the DNA TGCGCCAGCAGCTTTCGGGGCGGGAACGAAGAGACCCAGTACTTC. The variable domain in full, completed from reference TRBV5-1 and TRBJ2-5, reads KAGVTQTPRYLIKTRGQQVTLSCSPISGHRSVSWYQQTPGQGLQFLFEYFSETQRNKGNFPGRFSGRQFSNSRSEMNVSTLELGDSALYLCASSFRGGNEETQYFGPGTRLLVL.

This rearrangement joins TRBV27 to TRBJ2-1; D gene uncertain. The CDR3 consists of 16 residues. The germline gives CDR1 MNHEY, CDR2 SMNVEV (reference sequence). V dropped 3 bases and J dropped 3 bases, with 15 bases sitting between them. The CDR3 coding sequence is TGTGCCAGCAGTTTCCACCGGCCAGATATCTACAATGAGCAGTTCTTC. This gives the protein CASSFHRPDIYNEQFF.

Only a few counts were recorded for this clonotype. V and J are TRBV20-1 and TRBJ2-6; D not resolved. Trimming took off 5 bases at V and 4 bases at J, with 6 bases between the two ends. Germline assignment: CDR1 DFQATT and CDR2 SNEGSKA (reference sequence). The CDR3 is made up of 12 amino acids. The CDR3 loop reads CSAYSGANVLTF. For the CDR3, the DNA is TGCAGTGCTTACTCCGGGGCCAACGTCCTGACTTTC.

In its sample, this clonotype was seen a few times. Here the CDR3 reads CSANPLLSGSGKTQYF. The DNA for the CDR3 is TGCAGTGCTAATCCTCTACTGAGCGGGAGTGGGAAGACCCAGTACTTC. The J gene is TRBJ2-5, the V gene TRBV20-1; the match to TRBD2 covers 8 bases. The length of the CDR3 is 16 residues. The junction had 16 bases not matched to a gene; V was cut back by 4 bases and J by 6 bases. Germline V gives CDR1 DFQATT, CDR2 SNEGSKA (reference sequence).

On this clonotype itself: A read error is possible here, since a much larger clone lies one base away. The rearrangement links TRBV6-1 to TRBJ2-1, with D perhaps TRBD2 (6 bases). CDR1 and CDR2 from the germline V gene are MNHNS and SASEGT. The CDR3 is 15 residues long. CDR3 DNA: TGTGACAGCAGTAGGGAGGATCTCCGGTACAATGAGCAGTTCTTC. Its protein is CDSSREDLRYNEQFF.

Of note for this clonotype: Being one base from a much bigger clone, this may be a read error. The V gene is TRBV12-3 or TRBV12-4, the J gene TRBJ2-7, with unresolved D. Deletions cut 2 bases from V and 3 bases from J, with 11 bases between. The CDR3 totals 14 residues. CDR3 in DNA: TGTGCCAGCAGTTTAAGTCAGAAGAACTACGAGCAGTACTTC. It yields the protein CASSLSQKNYEQYF.

With respect to this clonotype: Since a much larger clone is just one base distant, this may be a read error. The V call is TRBV12-3 or TRBV12-4, the J call TRBJ2-7; no reliable D call. V lost 7 bases, J lost 1 base, and 11 bases lay in between. The CDR3 covers 13 residues. The CDR3 loop reads CASKGRWSYEQYF. The CDR3 DNA is TGTGCCAGCAAGGGCAGGTGGTCCTACGAGCAGTACTTC.

The V call is TRBV4-3, the J call TRBJ1-5; D ambiguous. V lost 0 bases to trimming and J lost 9 bases, with 9 bases between them. This CDR3 has 13 residues. Germline values: CDR1 LGHNA, CDR2 YSLEER. The CDR3 loop reads CASSQESGGPQHF. CDR3 nucleotide sequence: TGCGCCAGCAGCCAAGAGTCGGGCGGGCCCCAGCATTTT.

The sample holds many counts of this clonotype. The chain recombines TRBV9 with TRBJ2-2; 11 bases are a match to TRBD2. Germline V gene sequence: CDR1 SGDLS, CDR2 YYNGEE. The CDR3 spans 16 residues. The V gene end was trimmed by 4 bases and the J gene end by 2 bases; junction bases not matched to a gene: 4. The DNA for the CDR3 is TGTGCCAGCAGCACCCGACTAGCGGGAAACACCGGGGAGCTGTTTTTT. It specifies CASSTRLAGNTGELFF.

The rearrangement links TRBV4-2 to TRBJ2-7, with D perhaps matching TRBD2 (5 bases). This CDR3 spans 17 amino acids. The V and J ends lost 2 bases and 2 bases respectively, with 19 bases between them. Germline CDR1 reads LGHNA; CDR2 reads YNFKEQ. The DNA for the CDR3 is TGTGCCAGCAGCCAACGCTCCGAAGGGAGAATGCCCTACGAGCAGTACTTC. Translation gives CASSQRSEGRMPYEQYF.

This clonotype showed up many times. This chain connects TRBV12-3 or TRBV12-4 to TRBJ1-5, with a possible D match to TRBD1 (5 bases). V lost 5 bases and J lost 11, with 22 bases in between. This CDR3 has 15 amino acids. The CDR3 DNA follows: TGTGCCAGCAGTGCTAGCGGGGCAGGACGCGGGGCCCAGCATTTT. Amino acids: CASSASGAGRGAQHF.

Here the CDR3 reads CASSNHSEANYGYTF. CDR3 nucleotides: TGTGCCAGCAGCAACCACTCAGAGGCGAACTATGGCTACACCTTC. This chain uses TRBV21-1 with TRBJ1-2. TRBV21-1 corresponds to a pseudogene. The CDR3 has 15 residues.

The chain has TRBV7-2 and TRBJ2-7; 8 positions match TRBD2. Trimming at V came to 3 bases and at J to 3 bases, leaving 4 bases not matched to a gene. This CDR3 spans 14 amino acids. Germline lookup yields CDR1 SGHTA and CDR2 FQGNSA. The CDR3 protein is CASSFTGGFYEQYF. CDR3 bases: TGTGCCAGCAGCTTCACGGGGGGGTTCTACGAGCAGTACTTC.

This clonotype has a count of ten or more. The chain couples TRBV27 to TRBJ1-6, with D perhaps matching TRBD1 (5 bases). The V gene's germline CDR1 is MNHEY and CDR2 SMNVEV (reference sequence). The CDR3 has 15 residues. V gave up 8 bases and J gave up 9 bases, with 20 bases separating them. The CDR3 sequence: CASSLFGAGSSPLHF. CDR3 DNA: TGTGCCAGCTCTCTTTTCGGCGCAGGGTCTTCACCCCTCCACTTT.

This clonotype was counted ten times or more. The chain couples TRBV7-2 to TRBJ2-1; D possibly matches TRBD1 or TRBD2 (7 bases each). Germline V gene sequence: CDR1 SGHTA, CDR2 FQGNSA. Trimming stripped 1 base from V and 1 base from J, with 11 bases between. This CDR3 has 16 residues. In DNA, the CDR3 is TGTGCCAGCAGCTTAGGGGGGGGACAGTCCTACAATGAGCAGTTCTTC. Translation: CASSLGGGQSYNEQFF.

This chain uses TRBV6-1 with TRBJ2-5; D not certain. The germline V and J ends were trimmed by 0 bases and 6 bases, with 5 bases remaining between them. CDR1 MNHNS and CDR2 SASEGT come from the germline V gene. The CDR3 contains 12 residues. Here the CDR3 DNA reads TGTGCCAGCAGTGAAGCAGCGAAGACCCAGTACTTC. Translation: CASSEAAKTQYF.

The genes are TRBV12-3 or TRBV12-4 and TRBJ2-1; D is perhaps TRBD2 (5 bases). V lost 6 bases and J 5 bases, leaving 17 bases between the germline ends. The CDR3 runs to 15 residues. The CDR3 DNA reads as TGTGCCAGCAGCCCTCCCCGCCCGGGAAACAATGAGCAGTTCTTC. Protein product: CASSPPRPGNNEQFF.

The V gene is TRBV4-2, the J gene TRBJ2-1; tentative D call: TRBD1 (6 bases). The germline V gene has CDR1 LGHNA and CDR2 YNFKEQ. Trimming removed 7 bases from V and 11 bases from J, with 12 bases in between. This CDR3 is built from 11 residues. The CDR3 DNA reads TGTGCCAGCACCGCAGACAGGCAGCAGTTCTTC. The encoded protein is CASTADRQQFF.

This clonotype has a handful of counts. The chain employs TRBV13 and TRBJ2-2, with D perhaps matching TRBD1 (6 bases). CDR1 and CDR2 (germline): PRHDT, FYEKMQ (reference sequence). CDR3 length: 17 residues. V was clipped by 0 bases and J by 7 bases, with 18 bases between them. The CDR3 is CASSLGTGKSLRGELFF. The DNA for the CDR3 is TGTGCCAGCAGCTTAGGAACAGGGAAAAGCCTGCGCGGGGAGCTGTTTTTT.

This clonotype was recorded many times. V usage is TRBV4-3 and J usage is TRBJ2-3, with 9 bases aligning to TRBD1. CDR1 LGHNA and CDR2 YSLEER come from the germline V gene. The trim removed 2 bases at V and 10 bases at J, leaving 4 bases unmatched. The CDR3 consists of 13 residues. The CDR3 DNA reads TGCGCCAGCAGCCAACGGACAGGGGAGGCGCAGTATTTT. The encoded protein is CASSQRTGEAQYF.

The rearrangement joins TRBV7-2 to TRBJ2-7; D may correspond to TRBD1 or TRBD2 (5 bases each). Between the trimmed V and J ends, which lost 5 bases and 7 bases, there was a span of 15 bases. CDR3 length equals 13 residues. From germline, CDR1 is SGHTA and CDR2 FQGNSA. CDR3 DNA sequence: TGTGCCAGCAGCACCCGGGACGGGACGGAGCAGTACTTC. This sequence encodes CASSTRDGTEQYF.

The chain recombines TRBV5-1 with TRBJ2-1; 7 positions match TRBD2. This CDR3 spans 17 amino acids. Unmatched junction bases numbered 12, after V lost 3 bases and J lost 3 bases. Per germline, CDR1 SGHRS and CDR2 YFSETQ. Here the CDR3 reads CASSSTFGGRGYNEQFF. The CDR3 DNA follows: TGCGCCAGCAGCTCCACATTTGGCGGGAGAGGCTACAATGAGCAGTTCTTC.

The genes are TRBV29-1 and TRBJ1-2, with no clear D. V was pared by 0 bases and J by 7 bases, with 12 bases between. The CDR3 spans 13 residues. The germline V gene encodes CDR1 SQVTM and CDR2 ANQGSEA. This chain's CDR3 is CSVEDLVRGGYTF. DNA of the CDR3: TGCAGCGTTGAAGATCTGGTCCGGGGTGGCTACACCTTC.

The chain links TRBV7-2 to TRBJ1-6; 10 nucleotides match TRBD1. V dropped 3 bases and J dropped 6; count of bases not matched to a gene: 2. In germline, CDR1 is SGHTA, CDR2 FQGNSA. The CDR3 totals 15 residues. DNA for the CDR3: TGTGCCAGCAGCTTTAGGACAGGGGGTAATTCACCCCTCCACTTT. This gives the protein CASSFRTGGNSPLHF.